The 18 T cell receptor beta chains given below trace back to one sample, sequenced in a study of cytomegalovirus exposure and HLA in healthy donors. PCR was performed using 60 Vbeta and 13 Jbeta primers. The table came from immunoSEQ multiplex PCR; TCRdb's copy has only in-frame clones and leaves some out. This table holds fewer than 250,000 clones, 65% to 80% found once. Sequencing input: PBMCs. These TCRs come from a man aged 30 to 39 in good health and CMV-seropositive.

The count of this clone is one. CDR3 amino acids: CASSRETGEFEKLFF. CDR3 in DNA: TGTGCCAGCAGTCGCGAGACAGGGGAGTTTGAAAAACTGTTTTTT. The rearrangement joins TRBV6-5 to TRBJ1-4; the match to TRBD1 covers 8 bases. With V trimmed by 5 bases and J by 7 bases, 9 bases remained unmatched. In germline, CDR1 is MNHEY, CDR2 SVGAGI. The CDR3 sequence is 15 residues long.

The rearrangement links TRBV5-6 to TRBJ1-1, with D possibly being TRBD1 (6 bases). Germline CDR1 SGHDT, CDR2 YYEEEE. Trimming stripped 3 bases from V and 0 bases from J, with 12 bases between. The CDR3 length is 15 residues. For the CDR3, the DNA is TGTGCCAGCAGCTCGAGACAGGAGTTGAACACTGAAGCTTTCTTT. As protein: CASSSRQELNTEAFF.

There are a few counts of this clone. The chain has TRBV9 and TRBJ2-1; 13 nucleotides line up with TRBD2. CDR1 is SGDLS, CDR2 YYNGEE, per germline. Unmatched junction bases numbered 7, after V lost 0 bases and J lost 4 bases. The CDR3 extends over 18 amino acids. The CDR3 spells CASSVAVTSGGTYNEQFF. The CDR3 region has the DNA TGTGCCAGCAGCGTAGCTGTGACTAGCGGGGGGACTTACAATGAGCAGTTCTTC.

The chain uses TRBV7-6 and TRBJ2-7, with TRBD1 matching over 11 bases. The CDR3 has 16 amino acids. Per germline, CDR1 SGHVS and CDR2 FNYEAQ. The J segment lost 5 bases and the V segment lost 4 bases, leaving 10 bases of the junction unmatched. The CDR3 DNA sequence: TGTGCCAGCAGCTCTAGTTGGGACAGGGGGGGCCACGAGCAGTACTTC. Its translation is CASSSSWDRGGHEQYF.

The chain couples TRBV6-5 to TRBJ1-3, with unresolved D. V gave up 0 bases and J gave up 0 bases, with 9 bases separating them. Germline V lookup: CDR1 MNHEY, CDR2 SVGAGI. The CDR3 is 16 amino acids. The CDR3 bases are TGTGCCAGCAGTTACTCCTTCGCGAACTCTGGAAACACCATATATTTT. Translating gives CASSYSFANSGNTIYF.

The chain links TRBV28 to TRBJ2-6, with D perhaps TRBD2 (6 bases). From germline, CDR1 is MDHEN and CDR2 SYDVKM. The V end lost 2 bases, the J end lost 3 bases, and 11 bases lay between the germline ends. This CDR3 region has 16 residues. The DNA of the CDR3 is TGTGCCAGCAGTTTAGGAGGAGGGTATGGGGCCAACGTCCTGACTTTC. This gives the protein CASSLGGGYGANVLTF.

The chain couples TRBV6-5 to TRBJ2-7, with 9 bases fitting TRBD2. The germline V gene encodes CDR1 MNHEY and CDR2 SVGAGI. With 7 bases clipped from V and 5 bases from J, the junction kept 6 bases outside the gene matches. This CDR3 comprises 13 residues. CDR3 residues: CASTAGGRHEQYF. For the CDR3, the DNA is TGTGCCAGCACGGCGGGAGGGCGCCACGAGCAGTACTTC.

The J gene is TRBJ1-2, the V gene TRBV11-2, with TRBD1 identical over 8 bases. V was pared by 3 bases and J by 4 bases, with 1 base of the junction left unmatched. The CDR3 is 13 residues long. CDR1 is SGHAT, CDR2 FQNNGV, per germline. The CDR3 DNA follows: TGTGCCAGCAGCTTGGGGACAGGCTATGGCTACACCTTC. It encodes CASSLGTGYGYTF.

This sequence joins TRBV7-2 and TRBJ2-3; D gene uncertain. Trimming shortened V by 8 bases and J by 1 base, and 10 bases separated the two germline ends. In germline, CDR1 is SGHTA, CDR2 FQGNSA. The CDR3 runs to 13 residues. The CDR3 DNA sequence: TGTGCCAGCCCCCAGGATGGCACAGATACGCAGTATTTT. Its translation is CASPQDGTDTQYF.

The rearrangement links TRBV7-8 to TRBJ2-3; 9 positions match TRBD2. Unmatched junction bases numbered 9, after V lost 2 bases and J lost 6 bases. CDR3 length equals 16 residues. Germline assignment: CDR1 SGHVS and CDR2 FQNEAQ. The CDR3 region is CASSLQAGGPWDTQYF. The CDR3 DNA reads TGTGCCAGCAGCTTACAGGCGGGGGGGCCATGGGATACGCAGTATTTT.

V usage is TRBV7-2 and J usage is TRBJ2-7; 13 bases line up with TRBD2. The CDR3 extends over 17 amino acids. Germline V gene sequence: CDR1 SGHTA, CDR2 FQGNSA. Germline trimming cut 3 bases from V and 2 bases from J; bases unmatched to any gene: 7. CDR3 coding DNA: TGTGCCAGCAGCTTTTCAGGGACTAGCGGGACTACCTACGAGCAGTACTTC. Its translation: CASSFSGTSGTTYEQYF.

V and J are TRBV30 and TRBJ2-2; 12 positions match TRBD1. The CDR3 consists of 18 residues. Germline values: CDR1 GTSNPN, CDR2 SVGIG (reference sequence). J lost 4 bases, V lost 3 bases, and 12 bases had no gene match. The DNA of the CDR3 is TGTGCCTGGAGCGCCCGGGACAGGGGGCGCAGGGGCACCGGGGAGCTGTTTTTT. Translation gives CAWSARDRGRRGTGELFF.

Regarding this clone: Different DNA sequences within this sample yield the same CDR3. This chain joins TRBV7-3 and TRBJ1-2, with 10 bases matching TRBD1. The V and J ends lost 3 bases and 5 bases, in that order; junction bases with no gene match: 0. Per the germline V gene, CDR1 is SGHTA and CDR2 is FQGTGA. The CDR3 runs 13 residues. The CDR3 spells CASSLGQGYGYTF. The CDR3 nucleotides are TGTGCCAGCAGCTTGGGACAGGGGTATGGCTACACCTTC.

This chain connects TRBV6-5 to TRBJ1-2; D remains unclear. Germline assignment: CDR1 MNHEY and CDR2 SVGAGI. Trimming left V 5 bases short and J 3 bases short, with 7 bases between. This CDR3 is built from 12 residues. CDR3 DNA: TGTGCCAGCAGTCCGAGGGACTATGGCTACACCTTC. Translated, it gives CASSPRDYGYTF.

V usage is TRBV30 and J usage is TRBJ2-2; D possibly corresponds to TRBD2 (6 bases). Germline assignment: CDR1 GTSNPN and CDR2 SVGIG (reference sequence). V lost 5 bases to trimming and J lost 9 bases, with 22 bases between them. The CDR3 is made up of 15 amino acids. The CDR3 DNA reads as TGTGCCTGGGATCACTCGGGACTGCCCGGCTGGGAGCTGTTTTTT. It encodes CAWDHSGLPGWELFF.

CDR3: CAWSKRKIGGPKNTEAFF. The DNA of the CDR3 is TGTGCCTGGAGTAAAAGGAAGATCGGCGGCCCAAAAAACACTGAAGCTTTCTTT. V and J are TRBV30 and TRBJ1-1; the D is unclear. V gave up 2 bases and J gave up 2 bases, with 24 bases separating them. The CDR3 spans 18 residues. The germline V gene encodes CDR1 GTSNPN and CDR2 SVGIG (reference sequence).

V is TRBV30 and J is TRBJ1-5, with a tentative D call TRBD1 (5 bases). The CDR3 length is 13 residues. The V end lost 2 bases, the J end lost 14 bases, and 19 bases lay between the germline ends. CDR1 and CDR2 (germline): GTSNPN, SVGIG (reference sequence). In DNA form, the CDR3 reads TGTGCCTGGAGTCAAGTAAGAGAAGGGGTGGAGCATTTT. This gives the protein CAWSQVREGVEHF.

The V and J genes are TRBV28 and TRBJ1-2; TRBD1 aligns across 12 bases. From germline, CDR1 is MDHEN and CDR2 SYDVKM. There are 17 residues in the CDR3. The V and J ends lost 3 bases and 8 bases, in that order; junction bases with no gene match: 13. The CDR3 DNA is TGTGCCAGCAGTTTCCGGACCAGGGACAGGGGGCGGGAGGGCTACACCTTC. Translation: CASSFRTRDRGREGYTF.